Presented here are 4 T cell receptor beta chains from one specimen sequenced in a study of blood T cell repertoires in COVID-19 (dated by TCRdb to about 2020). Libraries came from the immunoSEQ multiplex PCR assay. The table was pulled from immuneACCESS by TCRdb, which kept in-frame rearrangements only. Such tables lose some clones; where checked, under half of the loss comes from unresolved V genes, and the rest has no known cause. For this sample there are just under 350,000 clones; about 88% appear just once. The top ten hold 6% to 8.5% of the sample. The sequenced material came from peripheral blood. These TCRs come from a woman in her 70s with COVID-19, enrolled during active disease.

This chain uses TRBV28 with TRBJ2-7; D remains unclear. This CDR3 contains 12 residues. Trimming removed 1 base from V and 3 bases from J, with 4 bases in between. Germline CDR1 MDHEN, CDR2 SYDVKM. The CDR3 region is CASSLYFYEQYF. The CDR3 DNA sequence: TGTGCCAGCAGTTTATACTTCTACGAGCAGTACTTC.

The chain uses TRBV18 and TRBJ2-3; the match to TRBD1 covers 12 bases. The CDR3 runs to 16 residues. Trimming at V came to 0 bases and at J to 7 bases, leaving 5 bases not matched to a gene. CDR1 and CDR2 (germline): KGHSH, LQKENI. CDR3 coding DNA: TGTGCCAGCTCACCACCGGGACAGGGGGCGGTGAATACGCAGTATTTT. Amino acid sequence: CASSPPGQGAVNTQYF.

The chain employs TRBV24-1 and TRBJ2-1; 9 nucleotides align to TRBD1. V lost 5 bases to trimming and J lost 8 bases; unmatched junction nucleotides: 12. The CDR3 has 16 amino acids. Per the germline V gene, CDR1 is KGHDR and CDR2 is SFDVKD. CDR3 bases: TGTGCCACCAGTGGCCCCCCGGGACAGGGTGGCGATGAGCAGTTCTTC. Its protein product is CATSGPPGQGGDEQFF.

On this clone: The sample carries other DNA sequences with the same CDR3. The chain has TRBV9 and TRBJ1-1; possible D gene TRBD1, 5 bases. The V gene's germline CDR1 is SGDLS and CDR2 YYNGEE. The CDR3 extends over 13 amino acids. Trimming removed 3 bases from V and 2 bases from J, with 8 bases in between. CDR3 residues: CASSATANTEAFF. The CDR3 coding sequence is TGTGCCAGCAGCGCGACAGCCAACACTGAAGCTTTCTTT.